Presented here are 5 T cell receptor beta chains from one specimen sequenced in a study of blood T cell repertoires in COVID-19. Assay: immunoSEQ multiplex PCR; the TCRdb copy retains only in-frame clones and omits some. The data hold 150,000 to 200,000 clones, with roughly four fifths observed a single time. Sequenced sample: peripheral blood. The receptors originated from a man aged 55 to 70 with active or convalescent COVID-19.

The V and J genes are TRBV6-1 and TRBJ1-2; TRBD1 agrees at 9 bases. The CDR3 contains 15 residues. From germline, CDR1 is MNHNS and CDR2 SASEGT. The V and J ends lost 3 bases and 3 bases, in that order; junction bases with no gene match: 5. This chain's CDR3 is CASSEGQGPYYGYTF. As DNA, the CDR3 is TGTGCCAGCAGTGAGGGACAGGGCCCCTACTATGGCTACACCTTC.

The V and J genes are TRBV9 and TRBJ2-5; 7 bases line up with TRBD2. This CDR3 comprises 15 residues. After removal of 4 bases from V and 4 bases from J, the junction contained 10 bases not matched to a gene. CDR1 and CDR2 from the germline V gene are SGDLS and YYNGEE. CDR3 in amino acids: CASSPFGGVGETQYF. CDR3 nucleotides: TGTGCCAGCAGCCCCTTTGGGGGGGTTGGAGAGACCCAGTACTTC.

The count of this clone is one. This chain joins TRBV6-1 and TRBJ2-5; tentative D call: TRBD2 (7 bases). Trimming cost V 6 bases and J 0 bases, with 14 bases left between them. Per the germline V gene, CDR1 is MNHNS and CDR2 is SASEGT. The CDR3 is 15 residues long. CDR3 sequence (DNA): TGTGCCAGCAGGAGGGGGGGCCAGGACCAAGAGACCCAGTACTTC. This codes for CASRRGGQDQETQYF.

The V gene is TRBV6-5, the J gene TRBJ1-5; 7 bases align to TRBD1. V lost 5 bases and J lost 3; bases outside the gene matches: 7. The CDR3 consists of 15 residues. Germline V gene sequence: CDR1 MNHEY, CDR2 SVGAGI. The CDR3 loop reads CASSLRQGTNQPQHF. In DNA form, the CDR3 reads TGTGCCAGCAGTCTTCGACAGGGTACCAATCAGCCCCAGCATTTT.

The chain carries TRBV29-1 and TRBJ1-4; tentatively, D is TRBD1 (5 bases). V lost 7 bases and J lost 3, with 9 bases in between. Germline V CDR1 and CDR2: SQVTM, ANQGSEA. This CDR3 contains 12 residues. This CDR3 is CSARDPNEKLFF. The CDR3 region has the DNA TGCAGCGCCAGGGATCCTAATGAAAAACTGTTTTTT.